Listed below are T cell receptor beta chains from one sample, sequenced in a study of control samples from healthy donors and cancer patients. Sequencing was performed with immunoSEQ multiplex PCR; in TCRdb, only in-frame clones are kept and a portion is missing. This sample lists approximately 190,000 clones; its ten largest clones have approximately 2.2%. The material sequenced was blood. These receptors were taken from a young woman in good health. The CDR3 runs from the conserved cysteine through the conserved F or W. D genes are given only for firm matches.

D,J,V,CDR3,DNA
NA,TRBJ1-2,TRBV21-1,CASTSIRTGPYLNGYTF,TGTGCCAGCACCTCTATCAGGACAGGGCCCTACCTAAATGGCTACACCTTC
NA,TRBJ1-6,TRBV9,CASSVVDTVNSPLHF,TGTGCCAGCAGCGTAGTCGACACGGTAAATTCACCCCTCCACTTT
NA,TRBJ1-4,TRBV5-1,CASSGGPGAGMRLEKLFF,TGCGCCAGCAGCGGGGGACCCGGGGCGGGGATGAGATTAGAAAAACTGTTTTTT
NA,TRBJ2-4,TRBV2,CASRATEGIQYF,TGTGCCAGCAGGGCCACAGAGGGCATTCAGTACTTC
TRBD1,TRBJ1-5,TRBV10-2,CASSEPGRGFMQPQHF,TGCGCCAGCAGTGAGCCCGGCAGGGGGTTTATGCAGCCCCAGCATTTT
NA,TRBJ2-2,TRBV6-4,CASSDRDTGELFF,TGTGCCAGCAGTGACAGGGACACCGGGGAGCTGTTTTTT
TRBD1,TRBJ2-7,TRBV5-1,CASSIGTGGSEQYF,TGCGCCAGCAGCATCGGGACAGGGGGGTCCGAGCAGTACTTC
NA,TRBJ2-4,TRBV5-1,CASSFAGAIAKNIQYF,TGCGCCAGCAGCTTTGCAGGGGCCATAGCCAAAAACATTCAGTACTTC
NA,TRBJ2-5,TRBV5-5,CASSYRVETQYF,TGTGCCAGCAGTTACAGGGTCGAGACCCAGTACTTC
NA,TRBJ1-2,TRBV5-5,CASRYREGGYTF,TGTGCCAGCAGGTACAGGGAGGGTGGCTACACCTTC
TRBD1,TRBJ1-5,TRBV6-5,CASSKTGSNQPQHF,TGTGCCAGCAGCAAGACAGGGTCCAATCAGCCCCAGCATTTT
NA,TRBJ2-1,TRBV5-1,CASSLAEGGNEQFF,TGCGCCAGCAGCTTGGCAGAAGGTGGGAATGAGCAGTTCTTC
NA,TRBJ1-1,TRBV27,CASSFGTGIAKRNTEAFF,TGTGCCAGCAGTTTTGGTACAGGTATAGCCAAGAGGAACACTGAAGCTTTCTTT
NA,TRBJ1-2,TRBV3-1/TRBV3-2,CASSQGGTGYTF,TGTGCCAGCAGCCAAGGGGGGACGGGCTACACCTTC